The next 19 T cell receptor beta chains were all read from a single sample in a study of CD8+CD57+ T cells in acquired aplastic anemia. Patients picked for sequencing had shown CD8+CD57+ cell expansion detected by flow cytometry. Genomic DNA served as template for TCR beta VDJ and CDR3 profiling. TCRdb redid the calling of the reads with MiXCR, one entry per CDR3 protein. The data contain under 200,000 distinct CDR3 sequences, 48% of them singletons. Sequenced input: sorted CD4+, CD8+, or CD8+CD57+ T cells (not recorded which) from PBMCs. The receptors derive from a human donor with aplastic anemia.

This clonotype was observed many times. V gene TRBV11-1 combines with J gene TRBJ2-1, with 8 positions matching TRBD2. The CDR3 covers 14 residues. Germline V lookup: CDR1 SGHAT, CDR2 FQDESV (reference sequence). V shed 5 bases and J 8 bases; nucleotides not matched to a gene: 8. This CDR3 is CASSPGLVVHEQFF. Here the CDR3 DNA reads TGTGCCAGCAGCCCGGGACTAGTTGTTCATGAGCAGTTCTTC.

The V and J genes are TRBV7-6 and TRBJ2-1; TRBD2 might be the D (7 bases). CDR1 and CDR2 from the germline V gene are SGHVS and FNYEAQ. V lost 6 bases, J lost 4 bases, and 13 bases lay in between. The CDR3 contains 14 residues. The CDR3 reads CASSTGGKYNEQFF. CDR3 nucleotides: TGTGCCAGCAGTACGGGGGGCAAATACAATGAGCAGTTCTTC. Combining the CDR3 with reference TRBV7-6 and TRBJ2-1 gives the whole variable domain GAGVSQSPRYKVTKRGQDVALRCDPISGHVSLYWYRQALGQGPEFLTYFNYEAQQDKSGLPNDRFSAERPEGSISTLTIQRTEQRDSAMYRCASSTGGKYNEQFFGPGTRLTVL.

This clonotype was recorded at least ten times. The J gene is TRBJ2-3, the V gene TRBV29-1; D may be TRBD1 (6 bases). This CDR3 contains 15 residues. Germline V CDR1 and CDR2: SQVTM, ANQGSEA. Trimming removed 7 bases at V and 3 bases at J, with 20 bases between. The CDR3 loop is CSGDSQGMGTDTQYF. The CDR3 DNA is TGCAGCGGTGATTCACAGGGAATGGGAACAGATACGCAGTATTTT.

This sequence joins TRBV28 and TRBJ1-6, with 9 nucleotides matching TRBD1. Per the germline V gene, CDR1 is MDHEN and CDR2 is SYDVKM. The CDR3 loop spans 15 amino acids. The trim removed 6 bases at V and 9 bases at J, leaving 9 bases unmatched. The DNA for the CDR3 is TGTGCCAGCAGGGGCTCGACAGGGGGTGGTTCACCCCTCCACTTT. As protein: CASRGSTGGGSPLHF.

A single count supports this clonotype. V is TRBV20-1 and J is TRBJ2-7; tentatively, D is TRBD2 (5 bases). Per germline, CDR1 DFQATT and CDR2 SNEGSKA (reference sequence). Deletions cut 5 bases from V and 8 bases from J, with 13 bases between. This CDR3 has 11 amino acids. CDR3 residues: CSAVDFPQQYF. CDR3 in DNA: TGCAGTGCTGTGGACTTTCCGCAGCAGTACTTC.

This rearrangement joins TRBV5-1 to TRBJ1-2; D perhaps matches TRBD1 (5 bases). Germline V gives CDR1 SGHRS, CDR2 YFSETQ. Trimming left V 3 bases short and J 6 bases short, with 15 bases between. CDR3 length: 14 residues. CDR3 in amino acids: CASSWGGGVDGYTF. Here the CDR3 DNA reads TGCGCCAGCAGCTGGGGGGGGGGAGTCGATGGCTACACCTTC.

Many counts were recorded for this clonotype. The gene calls are TRBV11-3 and TRBJ2-7; 7 bases fit TRBD1. Germline CDR1 is SGHNT and CDR2 is YENEEA. The V and J ends lost 1 base and 8 bases, in that order; junction bases with no gene match: 5. CDR3 size: 13 residues. The CDR3 is CASSLGGTAQQYF. The CDR3 coding sequence is TGTGCCAGCAGCTTAGGAGGGACAGCACAGCAGTACTTC.

The DNA for the CDR3 is TGTGCCAGTACTTGGACTAGCGGGGGCACAGATACGCAGTATTTT. This sequence encodes CASTWTSGGTDTQYF. V gene TRBV19 combines with J gene TRBJ2-3, with 12 bases fitting TRBD2. Trimming cost V 7 bases and J 1 base; bases outside gene matches: 3. The CDR3 is 15 amino acids. Germline V gene data show CDR1 as LNHDA and CDR2 as SQIVND (reference sequence).

The chain uses TRBV11-2 and TRBJ1-1; tentative D call: TRBD1 (5 bases). Trimming stripped 2 bases from V and 4 bases from J, with 17 bases between. CDR3 length: 16 amino acids. The germline CDR1 and CDR2 sequences are SGHAT and FQNNGV. In DNA form, the CDR3 reads TGTGCCAGCAGCTTATTTCCCGCCGGCGGGGGCACTGAAGCTTTCTTT. Protein sequence: CASSLFPAGGGTEAFF.

The rearrangement uses TRBV20-1 and TRBJ2-5, with TRBD2 matching 9 bases. J lost 5 bases, V lost 5 bases, and 3 bases had no gene match. This CDR3 has 12 residues. Germline CDR1 and CDR2: DFQATT and SNEGSKA (reference sequence). The CDR3 region is CSALAGEETQYF. The CDR3 DNA sequence: TGCAGTGCTTTAGCGGGGGAGGAGACCCAGTACTTC.

This clonotype was counted only a few times. This chain uses TRBV2 with TRBJ2-7; D is perhaps TRBD2 (6 bases). The CDR3 loop spans 15 amino acids. The germline gives CDR1 SNHLY, CDR2 FYNNEI. V dropped 4 bases and J dropped 0 bases, with 13 bases sitting between them. For the CDR3, the DNA is TGTGCCAGCAGTGGCTCCGGGGGAGCCTCCTACGAGCAGTACTTC. Translated: CASSGSGGASYEQYF.

This clonotype was found many times. The genes are TRBV19 and TRBJ1-2, with 7 bases matching TRBD1. J was trimmed by 2 bases and V by 5 bases; bases with no gene match: 11. There are 16 residues in the CDR3. In germline, CDR1 is LNHDA, CDR2 SQIVND (reference sequence). The CDR3 sequence is CASSSDRALTNYGYTF. CDR3 nucleotide sequence: TGTGCCAGTAGTTCCGACAGGGCCCTAACAAACTATGGCTACACCTTC. Variable domain in full (rest from reference TRBV19 and TRBJ1-2): DGGITQSPKYLFRKEGQNVTLSCEQNLNHDAMYWYRQDPGQGLRLIYYSQIVNDFQKGDIAEGYSVSREKKESFPLTVTSAQKNPTAFYLCASSSDRALTNYGYTFGSGTRLTVV.

V gene TRBV25-1 combines with J gene TRBJ2-7; TRBD1 matches at 12 bases. The V gene's germline CDR1 is MGHDK and CDR2 SYGVNS. The CDR3 contains 15 residues. V shed 4 bases, J shed 5 bases, and the junction held 6 bases outside the gene matches. Written as DNA, the CDR3 is TGTGCCAGCAGTGCACCGGGACAGGGGGCCCACGAGCAGTACTTC. Protein product: CASSAPGQGAHEQYF.

This clonotype has ten or more counts. This sequence joins TRBV9 and TRBJ2-1, with D tentatively TRBD2 (6 bases). The CDR3 loop spans 16 amino acids. Germline V lookup: CDR1 SGDLS, CDR2 YYNGEE. The ends were cut back, 0 bases at V and 8 bases at J, with 18 bases in the middle. The CDR3 DNA is TGTGCCAGCAGCGTAGGGTTTGGGACTTCCGTTGATGAGCAGTTCTTC. Its protein is CASSVGFGTSVDEQFF. The full variable domain, in which reference TRBV9 and TRBJ2-1 provide the parts outside the CDR3, is DSGVTQTPKHLITATGQRVTLRCSPRSGDLSVYWYQQSLDQGLQFLIQYYNGEERAKGNILERFSAQQFPDLHSELNLSSLELGDSALYFCASSVGFGTSVDEQFFGPGTRLTVL.

The chain combines TRBV5-6 with TRBJ1-2; D gene ambiguous. Germline V gene sequence: CDR1 SGHDT, CDR2 YYEEEE. There are 13 residues in the CDR3. The V end was cut by 1 base, the J end by 4 bases, with 8 bases between. CDR3 sequence: CASSLFSPYGYTF. The CDR3 DNA reads as TGTGCCAGCAGCTTGTTTAGCCCCTATGGCTACACCTTC.

The rearrangement links TRBV7-6 to TRBJ2-5; D might be TRBD2 (5 bases). The CDR3 length is 13 residues. Germline CDR1 is SGHVS and CDR2 is FNYEAQ. The V end was cut by 5 bases, the J end by 3 bases, with 10 bases between. As DNA, the CDR3 is TGTGCCAGCAGCCCAAGGACTGAAGAGACCCAGTACTTC. This gives the protein CASSPRTEETQYF. Complete variable domain (other parts from reference TRBV7-6 and TRBJ2-5): GAGVSQSPRYKVTKRGQDVALRCDPISGHVSLYWYRQALGQGPEFLTYFNYEAQQDKSGLPNDRFSAERPEGSISTLTIQRTEQRDSAMYRCASSPRTEETQYFGPGTRLLVL.

This clonotype was picked up many times. CDR3 loop: CASSPAGGVAYTEAFF. For the CDR3, the DNA is TGTGCCAGCAGCCCGGCGGGAGGCGTAGCTTACACTGAAGCTTTCTTT. The rearrangement uses TRBV7-9 and TRBJ1-1, with D uncertain. Germline CDR1 and CDR2: SEHNR and FQNEAQ (reference sequence). The V and J ends lost 5 bases and 3 bases respectively, with 19 bases between them. The CDR3 contains 16 residues. Looking up the rest from reference TRBV7-9 and TRBJ1-1 gives the full variable domain: DTGVSQNPRHKITKRGQNVTFRCDPISEHNRLYWYRQTLGQGPEFLTYFQNEAQLEKSRLLSDRFSAERPKGSFSTLEIQRTEQGDSAMYLCASSPAGGVAYTEAFFGQGTRLTVV.

The V call is TRBV2, the J call TRBJ1-1; D perhaps matches TRBD1 (6 bases). The V end was cut by 6 bases, the J end by 6 bases, with 20 bases between. Looked up from germline, CDR1 is SNHLY and CDR2 is FYNNEI. CDR3 length equals 15 residues. The CDR3 sequence: CASREGWGRAPEAFF. CDR3 sequence (DNA): TGTGCCAGCAGAGAGGGCTGGGGGCGGGCCCCTGAAGCTTTCTTT.

The rearrangement links TRBV19 to TRBJ1-2, with D hard to call. Germline assignment: CDR1 LNHDA and CDR2 SQIVND (reference sequence). The length of the CDR3 is 13 residues. Trimming pared 7 bases from V and 7 bases from J, leaving 16 bases between. As DNA, the CDR3 is TGTGCCAGTATTGGACCCAACGTGCGTGGCTACACCTTC. This encodes CASIGPNVRGYTF.